These 21 T cell receptor beta chains originate from one sample sequenced in a study of T cell responses to AZD1222 COVID-19 vaccine. Sequencing was performed with immunoSEQ multiplex PCR; in TCRdb, only in-frame clones are kept and a portion is missing. This table holds 150,000 to 200,000 clones, around 93% found once. Source: peripheral blood, taken on day 0 of AZD1222 vaccination. Every receptor here comes from an adult in good health.

The genes are TRBV2 and TRBJ2-1; TRBD2 matches 9 bases. From germline, CDR1 is SNHLY and CDR2 FYNNEI. This CDR3 comprises 16 residues. V shed 2 bases and J 7 bases; nucleotides not matched to a gene: 9. The CDR3 protein is CASSEPEAGGNNEQFF. The CDR3 nucleotides read TGTGCCAGCAGTGAACCAGAAGCGGGAGGTAATAATGAGCAGTTCTTC.

This chain joins TRBV5-1 and TRBJ1-3, with unresolved D. V was trimmed by 5 bases and J by 3 bases, leaving 6 bases between them. The length of the CDR3 is 12 residues. CDR1 is SGHRS and CDR2 is YFSETQ in the germline V gene. The CDR3 protein is CASSPGGNTIYF. The CDR3 DNA sequence: TGCGCCAGCAGTCCCGGTGGAAACACCATATATTTT.

V is TRBV6-4 and J is TRBJ1-5; D is undetermined. The CDR3 loop spans 13 amino acids. CDR1 is MRHNA and CDR2 is SNTAGT in the germline V gene. V was trimmed by 6 bases and J by 2 bases, leaving 8 bases between them. CDR3 amino acids: CASSIGGNQPQHF. The CDR3 nucleotides read TGTGCCAGCAGCATAGGTGGCAATCAGCCCCAGCATTTT.

J is TRBJ1-2 and V is TRBV28, with D maybe TRBD1 (6 bases). This CDR3 is 16 amino acids long. From germline, CDR1 is MDHEN and CDR2 SYDVKM. Trimming left V 3 bases short and J 8 bases short, with 22 bases between. The CDR3 DNA sequence: TGTGCCAGCAGTTTGGCGATTCGCCAAGGGGGGGACGGCTACACCTTC. The encoded protein is CASSLAIRQGGDGYTF.

The rearrangement links TRBV27 to TRBJ1-2, with D maybe TRBD1 (5 bases). Looked up from germline, CDR1 is MNHEY and CDR2 is SMNVEV (reference sequence). V was cut by 4 bases and J by 0 bases, with 9 bases left in between. CDR3 length: 14 amino acids. The CDR3 is CASSWDEANYGYTF. The CDR3 nucleotides read TGTGCCAGCAGTTGGGACGAAGCTAACTATGGCTACACCTTC.

The rearrangement uses TRBV27 and TRBJ1-1, with 12 bases aligning to TRBD1. J was trimmed by 2 bases and V by 4 bases; bases with no gene match: 11. Looked up from germline, CDR1 is MNHEY and CDR2 is SMNVEV (reference sequence). CDR3 length: 18 amino acids. Written as DNA, the CDR3 is TGTGCCAGCAGTTCCCCTATGCGGGACAGGGGGCAAAACACTGAAGCTTTCTTT. This encodes CASSSPMRDRGQNTEAFF.

This clone is a singleton in its sample. V is TRBV19 and J is TRBJ2-3; D is undetermined. V was shortened by 4 bases and J by 5 bases, with 4 bases between the two germline ends. There are 11 residues in the CDR3. Looked up from germline, CDR1 is LNHDA and CDR2 is SQIVND (reference sequence). CDR3: CASSTGDTQYF. The CDR3 nucleotides are TGTGCCAGTAGTACAGGAGATACGCAGTATTTT. The full variable domain, its missing parts supplied by reference TRBV19 and TRBJ2-3, is DGGITQSPKYLFRKEGQNVTLSCEQNLNHDAMYWYRQDPGQGLRLIYYSQIVNDFQKGDIAEGYSVSREKKESFPLTVTSAQKNPTAFYLCASSTGDTQYFGPGTRLTVL.

The chain employs TRBV7-8 and TRBJ2-3; 10 nucleotides match TRBD2. This CDR3 contains 21 residues. Germline CDR1 reads SGHVS; CDR2 reads FQNEAQ. Trimming removed 2 bases from V and 0 bases from J; junction bases left unmatched: 17. CDR3 sequence: CASSLIRGIAGGVTSTDTQYF. In DNA, the CDR3 is TGTGCCAGCAGCTTAATCAGGGGCATAGCGGGAGGAGTTACTAGCACAGATACGCAGTATTTT.

The rearrangement links TRBV27 to TRBJ2-5; the match to TRBD1 covers 7 bases. Germline V gene lookup returns CDR1 MNHEY and CDR2 SMNVEV (reference sequence). The CDR3 extends over 15 amino acids. The junction had 10 bases not matched to a gene; V was cut back by 4 bases and J by 5 bases. DNA for the CDR3: TGTGCCAGCAGTTCCAGAGGGTTCAGGGGGGAGACCCAGTACTTC. Encoded protein: CASSSRGFRGETQYF.

The chain couples TRBV7-9 to TRBJ1-2; D is ambiguous. V lost 1 base to trimming and J lost 7 bases, with 19 bases between them. The CDR3 runs 16 residues. Germline values: CDR1 SEHNR, CDR2 FQNEAQ (reference sequence). The CDR3 loop reads CASSLDWEERIVGYTF. For the CDR3, the DNA is TGTGCCAGCAGCTTAGATTGGGAGGAGCGGATCGTTGGCTACACCTTC.

The chain couples TRBV2 to TRBJ2-3; possibly TRBD2 for D (7 bases). This CDR3 is 16 amino acids long. The germline V gene has CDR1 SNHLY and CDR2 FYNNEI. Trimming stripped 4 bases from V and 3 bases from J, with 17 bases between. CDR3 sequence reads: CASSVEEGGGTDTQYF. DNA for the CDR3: TGTGCCAGCAGTGTGGAGGAGGGAGGGGGGACAGATACGCAGTATTTT.

Worth noting for this clone: Possible read error: a much larger clone is one base away. This sequence joins TRBV6-2 or TRBV6-3 and TRBJ2-3; D might be TRBD1 (5 bases). Germline assignment: CDR1 MNHEY and CDR2 SVGEGT. This CDR3 contains 15 residues. Here the CDR3 DNA reads TGTGTCAGCAGTTATGGGCAGGGTGGTGTAGATACGCAGTATTTT. Its translation is CVSSYGQGGVDTQYF.

This clone was found once. An end of the junction differs from the germline gene, which may be a read error. For the CDR3, the DNA is TGTGCTAGCAGCCTAGCGGGAGGGTGGGACAATGAGCAGTTCTTC. It yields the protein CASSLAGGWDNEQFF. The gene calls are TRBV7-7 and TRBJ2-1; 12 nucleotides align to TRBD2. Germline V gene lookup returns CDR1 SSHAT and CDR2 FNYEAQ (reference sequence). The CDR3 runs to 15 residues.

The chain joins TRBV11-2 to TRBJ2-7; 7 nucleotides align to TRBD1. The V gene end was trimmed by 2 bases and the J gene end by 2 bases; junction bases not matched to a gene: 9. The CDR3 contains 16 residues. Germline lookup yields CDR1 SGHAT and CDR2 FQNNGV. CDR3 DNA sequence: TGTGCCAGCAGCTTACCCTCGGACAGGATTACCTACGAGCAGTACTTC. It encodes CASSLPSDRITYEQYF.

V is TRBV9 and J is TRBJ1-2; possibly TRBD1 for D (5 bases). Germline loops: CDR1 SGDLS, CDR2 YYNGEE. The germline V and J ends were trimmed by 0 bases and 4 bases, with 10 bases remaining between them. The CDR3 is made up of 14 amino acids. In DNA form, the CDR3 reads TGTGCCAGCAGCGTAGGAGGGGATCCCTATGGCTACACCTTC. Its protein is CASSVGGDPYGYTF.

The chain combines TRBV20-1 with TRBJ1-2; D remains ambiguous. The V end was cut by 1 base, the J end by 8 bases, with 8 bases between. CDR3 length: 11 residues. Germline V gives CDR1 DFQATT, CDR2 SNEGSKA (reference sequence). DNA for the CDR3: TGCAGTGCTAGAGTAGGCCGGGGCTACACCTTC. Amino acids: CSARVGRGYTF.

The chain uses TRBV30 and TRBJ1-1, with D perhaps matching TRBD1 (5 bases). Trimming removed 5 bases at V and 4 bases at J, with 14 bases between. Germline V gene lookup returns CDR1 GTSNPN and CDR2 SVGIG (reference sequence). The CDR3 length is 13 residues. This chain's CDR3 is CAWGPQGGTEAFF. CDR3 DNA: TGTGCCTGGGGACCTCAGGGAGGCACTGAAGCTTTCTTT.

The chain recombines TRBV7-8 with TRBJ2-3; 9 bases are a match to TRBD2. V shed 5 bases and J 4 bases; nucleotides not matched to a gene: 4. Germline CDR1 and CDR2: SGHVS and FQNEAQ. There are 14 residues in the CDR3. CDR3 sequence reads: CASSLSGSADTQYF. The DNA for the CDR3 is TGTGCCAGCAGCCTTAGCGGGAGCGCAGATACGCAGTATTTT.

A single count supports this clone. The genes are TRBV29-1 and TRBJ1-3; no clear D. From germline, CDR1 is SQVTM and CDR2 ANQGSEA. V lost 6 bases and J lost 2, with 11 bases in between. This CDR3 is 13 amino acids long. The CDR3 sequence: CSVAGRPGNTIYF. The CDR3, as DNA: TGCAGCGTGGCAGGCAGGCCTGGAAACACCATATATTTT.

V gene TRBV7-8 combines with J gene TRBJ2-1; 8 nucleotides agree with TRBD2. Looked up from germline, CDR1 is SGHVS and CDR2 is FQNEAQ. CDR3 size: 16 residues. V lost 5 bases to trimming and J lost 6 bases; unmatched junction nucleotides: 12. CDR3: CASSIRSGSFSNEQFF. CDR3 nucleotides: TGTGCCAGCAGCATCCGGAGCGGGAGTTTTTCCAATGAGCAGTTCTTC.

Concerning this clone itself: An end of the junction does not agree with germline; a read error may underlie this. V usage is TRBV28 and J usage is TRBJ1-1, with D uncertain. Germline loops: CDR1 MDHEN, CDR2 SYDVKM. The CDR3 is made up of 12 amino acids. CDR3 region: CASSIPNSEAFF. The CDR3 region has the DNA TGTGCCAGCAGTATACCGAACAGTGAAGCTTTCTTT.